Given below is one TCR beta chain in context. Its antigen is still unknown. Separate from the approximately 670-subject first cohort was the roughly 120-subject validation cohort, to which the donors belonged. This entry comes from a study of cytomegalovirus exposure and HLA in healthy donors. Turning to the study itself: A later analysis reported the 120 or so validation repertoires used the same platform as the roughly 670 first-cohort repertoires. Study findings and constraints: First-cohort TCR clusters tended to co-occur in the 120 or so validation repertoires, a later analysis found. Listed as cytomegalovirus-associated were 164 TCR beta chains.

The CDR3 has 14 residues. Trimming removed 2 bases from V and 5 bases from J, with 13 bases in between. Germline CDR1 is MDHEN and CDR2 is SYDVKM. Generated by immunoSEQ multiplex PCR, the TCRdb table keeps only in-frame clones and is missing some. The table records around 190,000 clones, about 85% of them present only once. The rearrangement uses TRBV28 and TRBJ2-7; tentatively, D is TRBD1 (6 bases). The specimen sequenced was PBMCs. This sequence originates from a man between 18 and 29 years old in good health and CMV-seropositive. CDR3: CASSLTRQAHEQYF. CDR3 coding DNA: TGTGCCAGCAGTTTAACGAGACAGGCCCACGAGCAGTACTTC.